This entry lists 3 T cell receptor beta chains sequenced from one sample in a study of blood T cell repertoires in COVID-19. Assay used: immunoSEQ multiplex PCR; TCRdb lists only in-frame clones, some missing. The sample records about 200,000 clones, around 90% being singletons. The sequencing input was PBMCs or T cells enriched from blood (not recorded which). These receptors were collected from a woman in her twenties or thirties who had recovered from COVID-19.

The chain links TRBV7-3 to TRBJ2-3, with unresolved D. V lost 5 bases to trimming and J lost 5 bases, with 11 bases between them. This CDR3 is 13 amino acids long. The germline gives CDR1 SGHTA, CDR2 FQGTGA. Here the CDR3 DNA reads TGTGCCAGCAGCCCAAACGCGGTAGATACGCAGTATTTT. Protein sequence: CASSPNAVDTQYF.

The genes are TRBV7-2 and TRBJ1-2; D might be TRBD1 (5 bases). Germline-derived CDR1 and CDR2 are SGHTA and FQGNSA. The CDR3 length is 15 residues. Between the trimmed V and J ends, which lost 1 base and 3 bases, there was a span of 12 bases. CDR3 sequence: CASSLVGGEDYGYTF. In DNA, the CDR3 is TGTGCCAGCAGCTTAGTGGGGGGTGAGGACTATGGCTACACCTTC.

The chain uses TRBV7-2 and TRBJ2-1; 12 nucleotides match TRBD2. This CDR3 is 17 amino acids long. Germline V gene sequence: CDR1 SGHTA, CDR2 FQGNSA. The V gene end was trimmed by 2 bases and the J gene end by 5 bases; junction bases not matched to a gene: 7. In DNA form, the CDR3 reads TGTGCCAGCAGCTTACCCCTGACTAGCGGGGGCGACAATGAGCAGTTCTTC. Protein product: CASSLPLTSGGDNEQFF.